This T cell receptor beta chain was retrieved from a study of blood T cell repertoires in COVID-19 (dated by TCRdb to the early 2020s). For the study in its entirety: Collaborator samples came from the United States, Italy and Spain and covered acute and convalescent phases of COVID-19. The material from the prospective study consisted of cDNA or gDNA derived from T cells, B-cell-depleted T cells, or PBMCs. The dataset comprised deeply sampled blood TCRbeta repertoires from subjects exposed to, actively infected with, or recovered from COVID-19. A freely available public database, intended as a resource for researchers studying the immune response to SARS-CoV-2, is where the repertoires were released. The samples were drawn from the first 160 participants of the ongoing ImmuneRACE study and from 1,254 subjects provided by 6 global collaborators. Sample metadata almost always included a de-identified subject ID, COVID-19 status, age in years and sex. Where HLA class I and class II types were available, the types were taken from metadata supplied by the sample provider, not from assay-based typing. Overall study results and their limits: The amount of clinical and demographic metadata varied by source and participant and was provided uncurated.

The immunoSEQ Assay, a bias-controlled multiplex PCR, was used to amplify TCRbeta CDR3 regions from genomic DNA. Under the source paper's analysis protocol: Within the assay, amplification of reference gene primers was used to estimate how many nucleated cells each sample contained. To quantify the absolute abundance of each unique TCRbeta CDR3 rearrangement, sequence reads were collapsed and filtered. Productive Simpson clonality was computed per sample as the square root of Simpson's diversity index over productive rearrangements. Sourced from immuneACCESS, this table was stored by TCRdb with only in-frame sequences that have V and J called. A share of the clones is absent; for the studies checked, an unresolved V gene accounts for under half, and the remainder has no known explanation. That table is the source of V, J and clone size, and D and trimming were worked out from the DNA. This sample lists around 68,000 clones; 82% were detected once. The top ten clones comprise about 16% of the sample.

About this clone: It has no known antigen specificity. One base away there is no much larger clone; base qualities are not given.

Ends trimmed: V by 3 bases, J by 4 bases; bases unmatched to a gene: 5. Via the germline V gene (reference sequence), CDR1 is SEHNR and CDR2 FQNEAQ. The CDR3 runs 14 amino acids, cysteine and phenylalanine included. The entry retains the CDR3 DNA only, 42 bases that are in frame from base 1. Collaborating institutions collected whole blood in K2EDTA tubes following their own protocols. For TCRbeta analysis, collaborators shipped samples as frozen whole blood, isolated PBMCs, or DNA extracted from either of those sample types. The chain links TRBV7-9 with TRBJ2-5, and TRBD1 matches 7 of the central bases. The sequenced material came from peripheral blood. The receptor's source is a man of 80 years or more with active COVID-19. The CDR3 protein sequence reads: CASSFYRGVETQYF. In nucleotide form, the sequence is TGTGCCAGCAGCTTTTACAGGGGTGTAGAGACCCAGTACTTC. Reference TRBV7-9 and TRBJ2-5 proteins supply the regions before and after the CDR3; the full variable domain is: DTGVSQNPRHKITKRGQNVTFRCDPISEHNRLYWYRQTLGQGPEFLTYFQNEAQLEKSRLLSDRFSAERPKGSFSTLEIQRTEQGDSAMYLCASSFYRGVETQYFGPGTRLLVL.